This TCR beta chain comes out of a study of cytomegalovirus exposure and HLA in healthy donors. Unmatched junction bases numbered 17, after V lost 0 bases and J lost 5 bases. CDR3 length equals 20 residues. Germline loops: CDR1 MGHRA, CDR2 YSYEKL. Notes on the study in general: One later analysis, an examination of the 90 to 150 validation repertoires, found that first-cohort TCR clusters tended to co-occur in them.

The repertoire was sequenced with immunoSEQ multiplex PCR; TCRdb's copy has only in-frame clones and lacks some. This table has about 130,000 clones, about 96% appearing once. On this clone: Its antigen is as yet unknown.

The source material was PBMCs. The chain links TRBV4-1 to TRBJ2-7; TRBD2 matches 12 bases. This receptor was taken from a man younger than 30 in good health and CMV-seronegative. This CDR3 is CASSQDPGARASGRADEQYF. CDR3 DNA sequence: TGCGCCAGCAGCCAAGATCCGGGCGCTCGGGCTAGCGGGAGGGCCGACGAGCAGTACTTC.